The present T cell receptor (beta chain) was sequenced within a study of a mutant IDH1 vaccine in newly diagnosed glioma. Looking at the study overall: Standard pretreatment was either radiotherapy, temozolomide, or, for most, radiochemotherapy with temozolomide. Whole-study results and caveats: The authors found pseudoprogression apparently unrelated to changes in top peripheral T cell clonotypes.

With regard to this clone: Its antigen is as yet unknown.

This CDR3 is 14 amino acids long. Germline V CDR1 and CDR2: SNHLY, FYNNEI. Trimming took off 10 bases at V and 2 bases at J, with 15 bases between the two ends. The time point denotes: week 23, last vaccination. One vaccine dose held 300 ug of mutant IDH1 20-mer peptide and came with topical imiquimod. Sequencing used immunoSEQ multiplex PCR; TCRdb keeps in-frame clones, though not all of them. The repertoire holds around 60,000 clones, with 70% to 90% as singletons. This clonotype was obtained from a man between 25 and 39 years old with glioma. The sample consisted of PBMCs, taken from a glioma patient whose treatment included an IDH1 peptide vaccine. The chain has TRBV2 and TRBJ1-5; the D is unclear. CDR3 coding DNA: TGTGCCACTGGGGAGGTAGTAGGCAATCAGCCCCAGCATTTT. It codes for CATGEVVGNQPQHF. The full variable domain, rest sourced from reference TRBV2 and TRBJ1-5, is EPEVTQTPSHQVTQMGQEVILRCVPISNHLYFYWYRQILGQKVEFLVSFYNNEISEKSEIFDDQFSVERPDGSNFTLKIRSTKLEDSAMYFCATGEVVGNQPQHFGDGTRLSIL.